This entry features one TCR beta chain sequence. Its target is unknown. Sequencing was performed with immunoSEQ multiplex PCR; in TCRdb, only in-frame clones are kept and a portion is missing. The sample has 60,000 to 75,000 clones; roughly 88% are singletons. These data belong to a study of Tregs in tolerant kidney transplant recipients. Germline V gene sequence: CDR1 LNHDA, CDR2 SQIVND (reference sequence). The CDR3 is 16 residues long. The ends lost 5 bases at V and 7 bases at J; junction bases unmatched: 12. CD4+CD25+CD127- Tregs, CD4+CD25- non-Tregs, CD4 and CD8 cells were sorted. Study-level points and caveats: Tolerant patients' donor-specific Tregs expanded beyond overall Tregs, suggesting antigen-driven growth. Validation in larger populations is needed because few patients were studied.

This clonotype was obtained from a human donor who received a combined kidney and bone marrow transplant. This chain links TRBV19 with TRBJ2-2; 8 positions agree with TRBD2. This material consisted of Tregs from blood, taken before the transplant. The CDR3 sequence is CASSPGLAQSIGELFF. DNA for the CDR3: TGTGCCAGTAGTCCCGGACTAGCCCAAAGCATCGGGGAGCTGTTTTTT.